This T cell receptor beta chain was sequenced for a study of T cells after posttransplantation cyclophosphamide. In germline, CDR1 is SGHVS, CDR2 FQNEAQ. J lost 6 bases, V lost 0 bases, and 8 bases had no gene match. The CDR3 consists of 16 residues. Sequenced by immunoSEQ multiplex PCR; TCRdb stores in-frame clones only, minus some. The record shows around 34,000 clones for this sample, with no singletons present. The sample consisted of PBMCs. The rearrangement uses TRBV7-8 and TRBJ2-1, with TRBD2 matching over 7 bases. The TCR comes from a middle-aged man in good health, CMV-negative, and a related stem cell transplant donor. DNA of the CDR3: TGTGCCAGCAGCTTAGCAGTCGGGGGGTTCCTCAATGAGCAGTTCTTC. Protein product: CASSLAVGGFLNEQFF.